This T cell receptor (beta chain) was recovered during a study of T cell repertoires in cytomegalovirus infection. For the study at large: Public TCR beta signatures marked donors with CMV infection and the matching HLA. Study-level results: The ex vivo response showed dominance by HLA-C-restricted CMV-specific TCR beta clonotypes.

About this clonotype: Its antigen is still unknown.

TCRdb itself ran the reads through MiXCR, one entry per CDR3 protein. The table lists about 100,000 distinct CDR3 sequences, more than 15% of them singletons. This clonotype originated in a human donor in good health (CMV status not recorded). Some clones in this sample may be carry-over from other donors' samples. Sequencing was carried out using PBMCs.

This CDR3 reads CASSSGGAGELFF. CDR3 in DNA: TGCGCCAGCAGCTCTGGCGGGGCCGGGGAGCTGTTTTTT. The gene calls are TRBV5-1 and TRBJ2-2, with D maybe TRBD2 (6 bases). There are 13 residues in the CDR3. Trimming stripped 3 bases from V and 6 bases from J, with 9 bases between. Germline CDR1 reads SGHRS; CDR2 reads YFSETQ.